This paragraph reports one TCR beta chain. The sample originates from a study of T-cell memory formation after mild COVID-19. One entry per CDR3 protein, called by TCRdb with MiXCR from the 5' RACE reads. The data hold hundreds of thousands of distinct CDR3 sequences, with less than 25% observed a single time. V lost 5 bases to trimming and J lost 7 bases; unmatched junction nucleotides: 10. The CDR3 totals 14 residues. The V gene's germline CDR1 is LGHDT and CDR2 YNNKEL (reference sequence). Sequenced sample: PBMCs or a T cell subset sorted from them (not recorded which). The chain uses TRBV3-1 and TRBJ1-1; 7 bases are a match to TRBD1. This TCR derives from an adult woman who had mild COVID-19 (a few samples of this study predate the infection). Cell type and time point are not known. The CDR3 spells CASSGPQGRGEAFF. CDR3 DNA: TGTGCCAGCAGCGGACCACAGGGGAGAGGTGAAGCTTTCTTT.